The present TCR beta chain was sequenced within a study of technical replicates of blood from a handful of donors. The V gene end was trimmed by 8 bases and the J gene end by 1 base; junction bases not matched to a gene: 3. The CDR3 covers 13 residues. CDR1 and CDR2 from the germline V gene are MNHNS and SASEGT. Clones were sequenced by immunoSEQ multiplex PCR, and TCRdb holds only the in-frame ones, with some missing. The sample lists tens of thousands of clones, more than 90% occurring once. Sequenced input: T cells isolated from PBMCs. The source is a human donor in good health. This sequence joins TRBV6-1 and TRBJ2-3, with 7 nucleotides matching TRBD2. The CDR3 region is CASWGGRTDTQYF. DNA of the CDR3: TGTGCCAGCTGGGGGGGACGCACAGATACGCAGTATTTT.